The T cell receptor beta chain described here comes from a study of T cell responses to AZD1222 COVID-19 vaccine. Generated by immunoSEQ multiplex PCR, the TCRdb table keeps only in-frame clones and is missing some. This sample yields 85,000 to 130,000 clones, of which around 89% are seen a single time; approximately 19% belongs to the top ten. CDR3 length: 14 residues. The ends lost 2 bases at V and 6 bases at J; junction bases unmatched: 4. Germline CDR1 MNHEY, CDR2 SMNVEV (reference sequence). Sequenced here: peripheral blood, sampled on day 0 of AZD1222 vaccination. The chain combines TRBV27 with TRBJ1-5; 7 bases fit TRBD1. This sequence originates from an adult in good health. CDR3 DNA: TGTGCCAGCAGTTTAGGTCAGGGGGTTCAGCCCCAGCATTTT. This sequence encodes CASSLGQGVQPQHF.